These T cell receptor beta chains were read from a single sample in a study of cytomegalovirus exposure and HLA in healthy donors. Profiled with immunoSEQ multiplex PCR; TCRdb holds only in-frame clones, not every one. This sample has under 200,000 clones; over 80% occur once, and the top ten carry around 1.5%. The material sequenced was PBMCs. These receptors all stem from a girl under 18 in good health and CMV-seropositive. The CDR3 runs from the conserved cysteine through the conserved F or W. The D gene is left open where the match is weak. Some rows mark clone size as missing; the rest say once, few, many or name a class of expanded clone.

cdr3_nt	cdr3_aa	clone_size	j_call	v_call	d_call
TGTGCCAGTATAGCCGGCTCTGGGGCCAACGTCCTGACTTTC	CASIAGSGANVLTF	.	TRBJ2-6	TRBV25-1	.
TGTGCCAGCAGCTTAGGACAGGGAGCTGAAGCTTTCTTT	CASSLGQGAEAFF	.	TRBJ1-1	TRBV7-9	TRBD1
TGTGCCAGCAGCTTTGGTAGCGGGGGCGGCTACAATGAGCAGTTCTTC	CASSFGSGGGYNEQFF	.	TRBJ2-1	TRBV12-1	.
TGTGCCAGCAGTCCTAGCGGGGGCTACAATGAGCAGTTCTTC	CASSPSGGYNEQFF	.	TRBJ2-1	TRBV6-5	TRBD2
TGCGCCAGCAGCTTGGTTAGGGGGCCTGGAAACACCATATATTTT	CASSLVRGPGNTIYF	.	TRBJ1-3	TRBV5-1	TRBD1
TGCGCCAGCAGCCATAGACAGGGGGCGGGTCAGCCCCAGCATTTT	CASSHRQGAGQPQHF	.	TRBJ1-5	TRBV4-3	TRBD1
TGTGCCAGCAGGGGGAGGGGCTTGTTCTATGAGCAGTTCTTC	CASRGRGLFYEQFF	.	TRBJ2-1	TRBV7-8	TRBD2
TGTGCCATCAGTGATATTGTAAATGGACTCCGCCCAATGAACACTGAAGCTTTCTTT	CAISDIVNGLRPMNTEAFF	once	TRBJ1-1	TRBV10-3	.
TGTGCCAGCAGTTACTTTCCACAGGGGACTGAAGCTTTCTTT	CASSYFPQGTEAFF	.	TRBJ1-1	TRBV6-5	TRBD1
TGTGCCAGTAGGACAATAGGGGAAGCAGGGCGAGGTTTTTCTGAAGCTTTCTTT	CASRTIGEAGRGFSEAFF	.	TRBJ1-1	TRBV19	.
TGTGCCAGCAGCGCTACAGGGCGCGGTAATGAAAAACTGTTTTTT	CASSATGRGNEKLFF	.	TRBJ1-4	TRBV9	.
TGTGCCAGTAGTCATACTAGCGCCTCCTACGAGCAGTACTTC	CASSHTSASYEQYF	.	TRBJ2-7	TRBV19	TRBD2
TGTGCCAGCAGTCCTCACAGGGACGTGGGAAACACCATATATTTT	CASSPHRDVGNTIYF	.	TRBJ1-3	TRBV28	.
TGTGCCAGCAGTTTATCGCCTACCTACGAGCAGTACTTC	CASSLSPTYEQYF	.	TRBJ2-7	TRBV27	.
TGTGCCAGCAGCTGGGCCCGGGACAGGGGGGATTATGGCTACACCTTC	CASSWARDRGDYGYTF	.	TRBJ1-2	TRBV5-4	TRBD1
TGTGCCAGCAGTTTACGGGTATATAGCAATCAGCCCCAGCATTTT	CASSLRVYSNQPQHF	once	TRBJ1-5	TRBV28	.
TGTGCCAGCAGCTTAACAGGTCAGGGGCCCCAGCATTTT	CASSLTGQGPQHF	.	TRBJ1-5	TRBV7-3	.
TGTGCCAGCAGCGGTTTTAGCGTAAGCTCCTACGAGCAGTACTTC	CASSGFSVSSYEQYF	.	TRBJ2-7	TRBV7-8	.
TGTGCCAGCAGCTTAGTCACAGAAGCTTTCTTT	CASSLVTEAFF	.	TRBJ1-1	TRBV7-9	.
TGTGCCAGCAGCAAGACTAGCGGGTTCACAGATACGCAGTATTTT	CASSKTSGFTDTQYF	.	TRBJ2-3	TRBV11-2	TRBD2
TGTGCCTGGAGCGAGGACAGGGGGCAACTTTATAGCAATCAGCCCCAGCATTTT	CAWSEDRGQLYSNQPQHF	.	TRBJ1-5	TRBV30	TRBD1
TGTGCCAGCCTAGCGGGAGGTAACAATGAGCAGTTCTTC	CASLAGGNNEQFF	.	TRBJ2-1	TRBV7-2	TRBD2
TGTGCCAGCAGCTTTTTAGCGGGCCTTGAAAATGAGCAGTTCTTC	CASSFLAGLENEQFF	.	TRBJ2-1	TRBV7-3	TRBD2
TGTGCCAGCTCGTTAAATGCGAACTACGAGCAGTACTTC	CASSLNANYEQYF	once	TRBJ2-7	TRBV18	.
TGTGCCACCAGCAGATCGAACACAGGGGCCGTCTACGAGCAGTACTTC	CATSRSNTGAVYEQYF	.	TRBJ2-7	TRBV15	TRBD1
TGTGCCAGTAGTACCTCTGGGCAGGGGAGATATGGCTACACCTTC	CASSTSGQGRYGYTF	.	TRBJ1-2	TRBV19	.
TGTGCCAGCAGCGTTACAGGGGCGGGCGGGTATGGCTACACCTTC	CASSVTGAGGYGYTF	.	TRBJ1-2	TRBV9	TRBD1
TGTGCCAGCAGTTACTCTTGGGAGCAGCCCCAGCATTTT	CASSYSWEQPQHF	.	TRBJ1-5	TRBV6-5	.
TGTGCCAGCAGTCCAACGGACAGGGGCGGTGAAGCTTTCTTT	CASSPTDRGGEAFF	.	TRBJ1-1	TRBV28	TRBD1
TGTGCCAGCAGCGGCACAGCCTACGAGCAGTACTTC	CASSGTAYEQYF	.	TRBJ2-7	TRBV7-2	.
TGTGCCAGCAGCCCTAACCCAGGGTCACCCCTCCACTTT	CASSPNPGSPLHF	.	TRBJ1-6	TRBV7-2	.
TGTGCCAGTCGACAGCCTATCTACAATGAGCAGTTCTTC	CASRQPIYNEQFF	.	TRBJ2-1	TRBV6-1	.
TGCGCCAGCAGCCAAACTTGGACAGGGGAGCGAGAGCAGTTCTTC	CASSQTWTGEREQFF	once	TRBJ2-1	TRBV4-1	TRBD1